This T cell receptor (beta chain) was sequenced for a study of identical twins. The CDR3 spans 14 residues. CDR1 and CDR2 (germline): SGHRS, YFSETQ. V shed 0 bases and J shed 7 bases, with 11 bases lying between them. Study-wide results and limits: In beta out-of-frame sequences, the excess sharing between twins was weaker. Fewer insertions were carried by abundant cord blood beta clonotypes, but none was seen in memory repertoires.

This clonotype was found a few times. Its antigen is as yet unknown. TCRdb passed the 5' RACE reads through MiXCR, listing each CDR3 protein once. The profile shows some 760,000 distinct CDR3 sequences, roughly 18% of them singletons. This sample also belongs to another study, concerning T cells expressing NK-cell markers. Per that paper: These clonotypes also led the CD3+CD56-NKG2C+ fraction in a handful of donors.

The sequenced sample consisted of PBMCs. V is TRBV5-1 and J is TRBJ2-4; perhaps TRBD1 as D (6 bases). This clonotype originated in a woman aged 18-29 years in good health. The CDR3 sequence is CASSLDAGENIQYF. The CDR3 DNA sequence: TGCGCCAGCAGCTTGGATGCAGGGGAGAACATTCAGTACTTC.